Listed below are T cell receptor beta chains from one sample, sequenced in a study of blood T cell repertoires in COVID-19. Clones were sequenced by immunoSEQ multiplex PCR, and TCRdb holds only the in-frame ones, with some missing. The data show over 350,000 clones, around nine tenths seen once. Sequencing was carried out using PBMCs or T cells enriched from blood (not recorded which). The receptors shown here come from a woman aged 18-29 years with acute COVID-19. The CDR3 runs from the conserved cysteine through the conserved F or W. D genes are given only for firm matches. Clone size appears in some rows only: once, few, many, or a class for an expanded clone.

v_gene	abundance	j_gene	d_gene	len	CDR3nt	CDR3aa
TRBV5-4	NA	TRBJ1-2	TRBD1	14	TGTGCCAGCAGCCCTAAGGACAGGGATCGTGGCTACACCTTC	CASSPKDRDRGYTF
TRBV6-5	NA	TRBJ1-3	NA	16	TGTGCCAGCAGTTACAGAGGAGGGTCCTCTGGAAACACCATATATTTT	CASSYRGGSSGNTIYF
TRBV10-1	NA	TRBJ2-3	NA	11	TGCGCCAGCGAGGGAGCAGATACGCAGTATTTT	CASEGADTQYF
TRBV4-2	NA	TRBJ2-5	TRBD2	19	TGTGCCAGCAGCCCCAAGGAGGGACTAGCGGGGGCCTGGGGGGAGACCCAGTACTTC	CASSPKEGLAGAWGETQYF
TRBV5-6	NA	TRBJ2-1	NA	13	TGTGCCAGCAGCTTGGGACTGTACAATGAGCAGTTCTTC	CASSLGLYNEQFF
TRBV6-6	NA	TRBJ2-7	TRBD2	16	TGTGCCAGCAGTTCGATCACTAGCGGGCCTATCTACGAGCAGTACTTC	CASSSITSGPIYEQYF
TRBV28	NA	TRBJ1-4	TRBD1	16	TGTGCCAGCAGCTCCGGGACAGGGACCAGTAATGAAAAACTGTTTTTT	CASSSGTGTSNEKLFF
TRBV12-3/TRBV12-4	NA	TRBJ1-2	NA	12	TGTGCCAGCAGTACGGGGGTAGACGGCTACACCTTC	CASSTGVDGYTF
TRBV7-3	NA	TRBJ2-5	NA	15	TGTGCCAGCAGCCTACAGGACAGCCCTCAAGAGACCCAGTACTTC	CASSLQDSPQETQYF
TRBV1	NA	TRBJ2-1	NA	18	TGCACCAGCGGTATGACTAGCGGGACCATTATCTCCTACAATGAGCAGTTCTTC	CTSGMTSGTIISYNEQFF
TRBV6-5	NA	TRBJ1-2	TRBD1	15	TGTGCCAGCAGTTATAACCAGGGGGAGAATCATGGCTACACCTTC	CASSYNQGENHGYTF
TRBV5-1	NA	TRBJ1-5	TRBD1	14	TGCGCCAGCAGCTTGAGCACAGGGGAAGGACCCCAGCATTTT	CASSLSTGEGPQHF
TRBV27	NA	TRBJ1-6	NA	12	TGTGCCAGCAGCGGCGGAGAACAAGAGCTCCACTTT	CASSGGEQELHF
TRBV27	NA	TRBJ1-2	TRBD1	12	TGTGCCAGCAAGACAGGGTCCTATGGCTACACCTTC	CASKTGSYGYTF
TRBV5-1	NA	TRBJ1-6	NA	15	TGCGCCAGCAGCTTGGCCCGCGGGATATCGACACCCCTCCACTTT	CASSLARGISTPLHF
TRBV3-1/TRBV3-2	NA	TRBJ1-2	TRBD1	15	TGTGCCAGCAGCCAATTGGCAGGGGGAGACTATGGCTACACCTTC	CASSQLAGGDYGYTF
TRBV18	few	TRBJ1-1	NA	13	TGTGCCAGCTCACCAGATAAGGGGACTGAAGCTTTCTTT	CASSPDKGTEAFF
TRBV6-4	NA	TRBJ1-5	NA	17	TGTGCCAGCAGTGACTCGAAAAAAGGAGGGTTCAATCAGCCCCAGCATTTT	CASSDSKKGGFNQPQHF
TRBV25-1	NA	TRBJ1-2	TRBD1	15	TGTGCCAGCAGCGGAGGGACAGGGAGAAACTATGGCTACACCTTC	CASSGGTGRNYGYTF
TRBV15	once	TRBJ2-1	NA	15	TGTGCCACCAGCAGCGTACAGGCCACAAACAATGAGCAGTTCTTC	CATSSVQATNNEQFF
TRBV5-6	NA	TRBJ1-1	NA	17	TGTGCCAGCAGCTTGTACGTCACAGTATCCTTGAACACTGAAGCTTTCTTT	CASSLYVTVSLNTEAFF
TRBV19	NA	TRBJ2-2	NA	14	TGTGCCAGTAGTATAGTGGGCAACACCGGGGAGCTGTTTTTT	CASSIVGNTGELFF
TRBV14	NA	TRBJ2-2	TRBD2	17	TGTGCCAGCAGCCAAGGATTTGGCGGGAGTTGGACCGGGGAGCTGTTTTTT	CASSQGFGGSWTGELFF
TRBV6-6	few	TRBJ2-2	NA	12	TGTGCCAGCAGTTACTCAGCCGCGGAGCTGTTTTTT	CASSYSAAELFF
TRBV28	NA	TRBJ2-2	TRBD2	17	TGTGCCAGCAGCTCGGGACTAGCGGGAGGAATGGTCGGGGAGCTGTTTTTT	CASSSGLAGGMVGELFF
TRBV5-6	NA	TRBJ1-2	NA	14	TGTGCCAGCAGCTTGGCCGAAAGGGGCTATGGCTACACCTTC	CASSLAERGYGYTF
TRBV2	NA	TRBJ1-2	TRBD1	14	TGTGCCAGTTTGGTGGAGGGGGCCGATCCAGGCTACACCTTC	CASLVEGADPGYTF
TRBV7-9	NA	TRBJ2-1	NA	11	TGTGCCAGCAGCTTAACGGATGAGCAGTTCTTC	CASSLTDEQFF
TRBV10-2	NA	TRBJ2-4	NA	11	TGCGCCAGCCGGGACACTAGAATTCAGTACTTC	CASRDTRIQYF
TRBV2	NA	TRBJ2-1	NA	13	TGTGCCAGCAGTGAAGAGGTCGGGGGTGAGCAGTTCTTC	CASSEEVGGEQFF
TRBV5-1	NA	TRBJ2-4	NA	15	TGCGCCAGCAGCTTGAATTTTGACAGTCAAAACATTCAGTACTTC	CASSLNFDSQNIQYF
TRBV7-9	once	TRBJ1-2	TRBD1	14	TGTGCCAGCAGCTTACCGGACAGGGAGCGTGGCTACACCTTC	CASSLPDRERGYTF
TRBV10-3	many	TRBJ1-2	TRBD1	14	TGTGCCATCTCCCGGACAGGCGGTAACTATGGCTACACCTTC	CAISRTGGNYGYTF
TRBV7-8	NA	TRBJ2-2	TRBD2	16	TGTGCCAGCAGCCCCGGGACTAGCGACTACACCGGGGAGCTGTTTTTT	CASSPGTSDYTGELFF
TRBV2	few	TRBJ2-1	NA	19	TGTGCCAGCAGTGAAGGGGGTTTTGCAGGGGCCAAATCCTACAATGAGCAGTTCTTC	CASSEGGFAGAKSYNEQFF
TRBV18	NA	TRBJ1-1	TRBD1	14	TGTGCCAGCTCACCAACCGACAGGGGCCCTGAAGCTTTCTTT	CASSPTDRGPEAFF